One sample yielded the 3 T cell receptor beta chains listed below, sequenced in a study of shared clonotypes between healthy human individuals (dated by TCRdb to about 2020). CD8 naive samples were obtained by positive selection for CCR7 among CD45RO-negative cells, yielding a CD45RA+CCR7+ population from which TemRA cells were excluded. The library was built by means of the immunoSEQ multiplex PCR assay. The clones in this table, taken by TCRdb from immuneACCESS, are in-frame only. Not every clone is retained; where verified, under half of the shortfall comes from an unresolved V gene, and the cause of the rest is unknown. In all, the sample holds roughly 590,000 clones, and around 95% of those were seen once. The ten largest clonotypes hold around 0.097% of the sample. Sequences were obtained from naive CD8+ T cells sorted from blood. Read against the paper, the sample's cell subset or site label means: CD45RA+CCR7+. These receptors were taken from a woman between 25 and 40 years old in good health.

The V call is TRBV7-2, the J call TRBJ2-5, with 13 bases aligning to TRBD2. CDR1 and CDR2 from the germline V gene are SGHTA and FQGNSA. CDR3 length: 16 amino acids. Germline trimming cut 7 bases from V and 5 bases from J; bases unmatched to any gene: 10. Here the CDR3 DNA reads TGTGCCAGCACCCGGACTAGCGGGAGTAGATCGGAGACCCAGTACTTC. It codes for CASTRTSGSRSETQYF.

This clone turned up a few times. The CDR3 sequence: CASSEFNSYEQYF. The CDR3 DNA follows: TGTGCCAGCAGTGAATTCAACAGCTACGAGCAGTACTTC. The chain is built from TRBV25-1 and TRBJ2-7, with unresolved D. This CDR3 has 13 amino acids. Between the trimmed V and J ends, which lost 1 base and 3 bases, there was a span of 7 bases. Germline V gives CDR1 MGHDK, CDR2 SYGVNS.

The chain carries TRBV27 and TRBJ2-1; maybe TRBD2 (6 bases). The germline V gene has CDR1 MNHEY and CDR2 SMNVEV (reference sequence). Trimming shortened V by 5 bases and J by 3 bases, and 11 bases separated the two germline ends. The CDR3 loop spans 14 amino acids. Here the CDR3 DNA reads TGTGCCAGCAGTATGGGACTCCACTACAATGAGCAGTTCTTC. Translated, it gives CASSMGLHYNEQFF.